A selection of T cell receptor beta chains follows, all from one sample in a study of T-cell memory formation after mild COVID-19. Each CDR3 protein gets one entry after TCRdb re-called the 5' RACE reads with MiXCR. The data show 250,000 to 300,000 distinct CDR3 sequences, approximately 8% seen once. Sequences were obtained from PBMCs or a T cell subset sorted from them (not recorded which). Receptors originate from a man between 18 and 35 years old who had mild COVID-19 (a few samples of this study predate the infection). Cell type and time point are not known. Both conserved end residues are part of each CDR3. The D gene is left open where the match is weak. Only part of the rows carry a size: once, few, many, or a class if the clone is expanded.

v_call	j_call	d_call	clone_size	cdr3_aa	cdr3_nt
TRBV18	TRBJ2-3	-	few	CASSQGLVRTDTQYF	TGTGCCAGCTCACAGGGGCTAGTCCGGACAGATACGCAGTATTTT
TRBV5-1	TRBJ2-2	-	-	CASSPTQGTGELFF	TGCGCCAGCAGCCCGACTCAGGGGACCGGGGAGCTGTTTTTT
TRBV9	TRBJ1-2	-	-	CASSVDRTANYGYTF	TGTGCCAGCAGCGTAGACAGGACAGCTAACTATGGCTACACCTTC
TRBV12-3/TRBV12-4	TRBJ2-5	-	many	CASTPPDGETQYF	TGTGCCAGCACCCCCCCGGACGGGGAGACCCAGTACTTC
TRBV4-3	TRBJ1-2	-	few	CASSRQLSNYGYTF	TGCGCCAGCAGTCGACAACTTTCTAACTATGGCTACACCTTC
TRBV6-1	TRBJ1-2	TRBD1	-	CASSYRGQSDGYTF	TGTGCCAGCAGTTACAGGGGGCAATCGGATGGCTACACCTTC
TRBV2	TRBJ2-5	TRBD2	few	CASRGLAVQETQYF	TGTGCCAGCAGAGGACTAGCGGTACAAGAGACCCAGTACTTC
TRBV11-2	TRBJ2-5	-	few	CASSSRRGIQETQYF	TGTGCCAGCAGCTCCCGGCGGGGAATCCAAGAGACCCAGTACTTC
TRBV15	TRBJ1-5	-	-	CATSREGQSNQPQHF	TGTGCCACCAGCAGAGAAGGACAGAGCAATCAGCCCCAGCATTTT
TRBV12-3/TRBV12-4	TRBJ2-3	TRBD1	many	CASSSRQGVADTQYF	TGTGCCAGCAGTTCCCGACAGGGGGTCGCAGATACGCAGTATTTT
TRBV5-1	TRBJ1-5	-	many	CASSSGGNQPQHF	TGCGCCAGCAGCTCCGGGGGAAATCAGCCCCAGCATTTT
TRBV14	TRBJ1-1	-	-	CASSQLGLNTEAFF	TGTGCCAGCAGCCAACTGGGGCTGAACACTGAAGCTTTCTTT
TRBV9	TRBJ2-1	-	few	CASSRGGDNEQFF	TGTGCCAGCAGCCGAGGCGGGGACAATGAGCAGTTCTTC
TRBV6-2/TRBV6-3	TRBJ1-5	-	many	CASSYSKRSNQPQHF	TGTGCCAGCAGTTACAGCAAAAGAAGCAATCAGCCCCAGCATTTT
TRBV5-1	TRBJ2-1	-	few	CASSFGENEQFF	TGCGCCAGCAGCTTTGGGGAAAATGAGCAGTTCTTC
TRBV6-1	TRBJ2-7	-	few	CASSVSRDKLYEQYF	TGTGCCAGCAGTGTCAGCCGGGACAAACTCTACGAGCAGTACTTC
TRBV25-1	TRBJ1-4	TRBD1	-	CASSEGGRGGTNEKLFF	TGTGCCAGCAGTGAAGGGGGCAGGGGGGGGACTAATGAAAAACTGTTTTTT
TRBV10-3	TRBJ1-6	-	-	CAISDSAGNSSPLHF	TGTGCCATCAGTGATTCGGCAGGGAATAGTTCACCCCTCCACTTT
TRBV7-2	TRBJ2-1	TRBD2	few	CASSLARTGGRSYNEQFF	TGTGCCAGCAGCTTAGCGCGAACGGGGGGGCGTAGTTACAATGAGCAGTTCTTC
TRBV5-1	TRBJ2-7	TRBD1	few	CASSYGGQGRYEQYF	TGCGCCAGCAGCTATGGGGGACAGGGGCGGTACGAGCAGTACTTC
TRBV6-5	TRBJ2-5	TRBD2	-	CASSRSSFSGGETQYF	TGTGCCAGCAGCCGGAGCTCCTTCAGCGGGGGGGAGACCCAGTACTTC
TRBV20-1	TRBJ1-1	-	few	CSARNTEAFF	TGCAGTGCTAGGAACACTGAAGCTTTCTTT
TRBV20-1	TRBJ2-5	-	few	CSARGQGGWQQETQYF	TGCAGTGCTAGAGGACAGGGAGGATGGCAACAAGAGACCCAGTACTTC
TRBV5-1	TRBJ2-5	TRBD2	-	CASSLPGGSGHKETQYF	TGCGCCAGCAGTCTCCCGGGAGGTAGCGGACATAAAGAGACCCAGTACTTC
TRBV12-3/TRBV12-4	TRBJ2-5	-	-	CASSFAEQETQYF	TGTGCCAGCAGTTTTGCGGAACAAGAGACCCAGTACTTC
TRBV20-1	TRBJ2-1	-	many	CSARGWGNEQFF	TGCAGTGCTAGAGGGTGGGGCAATGAGCAGTTCTTC
TRBV5-1	TRBJ2-5	TRBD1	few	CASSQGDRDQETQYF	TGCGCCAGCAGCCAAGGGGACAGGGACCAAGAGACCCAGTACTTC
TRBV5-1	TRBJ2-3	TRBD1	-	CASSPSTGTSDTQYF	TGCGCCAGCAGCCCGTCGACAGGGACGTCAGATACGCAGTATTTT
TRBV2	TRBJ1-5	TRBD1	few	CASSTQGGRGNQPQHF	TGTGCCAGCAGTACACAGGGGGGAAGGGGCAATCAGCCCCAGCATTTT
TRBV19	TRBJ2-5	TRBD1	few	CASSPGQGMWETQYF	TGTGCCAGTAGCCCTGGACAGGGGATGTGGGAGACCCAGTACTTC
TRBV4-3	TRBJ2-3	TRBD2	-	CASSQGGGGFSADTQYF	TGCGCCAGCAGCCAAGGGGGCGGGGGATTTTCGGCAGATACGCAGTATTTT
TRBV2	TRBJ1-2	-	few	CASSPPPYGYTF	TGTGCCAGCAGCCCTCCCCCCTATGGCTACACCTTC
TRBV2	TRBJ2-3	-	many	CASRLADTQYF	TGTGCCAGCAGACTGGCAGATACGCAGTATTTT
TRBV7-9	TRBJ2-2	TRBD1	few	CASSTTIRDRTGELFF	TGTGCCAGCAGCACAACCATCCGGGACAGAACCGGGGAGCTGTTTTTT
TRBV7-3	TRBJ1-2	-	few	CASSPTGALYGYTF	TGTGCCAGCAGCCCCACGGGGGCCCTATATGGCTACACCTTC
TRBV4-3	TRBJ1-4	-	-	CASSQDPQELGEKLFF	TGCGCCAGCAGCCAAGATCCCCAAGAGCTAGGGGAAAAACTGTTTTTT
TRBV5-5	TRBJ1-3	-	-	CASSWDGYSGNTIYF	TGTGCCAGCAGCTGGGACGGATACTCTGGAAACACCATATATTTT
TRBV12-3/TRBV12-4	TRBJ2-2	-	-	CASSFRAANTGELFF	TGTGCCAGCAGTTTCAGGGCGGCGAACACCGGGGAGCTGTTTTTT
TRBV7-2	TRBJ2-3	-	-	CASSPGRLDTQYF	TGTGCCAGCAGCCCAGGACGGTTAGATACGCAGTATTTT
TRBV11-2	TRBJ2-7	TRBD1	few	CASSPFGTGGTFTDEQYF	TGTGCCAGCAGCCCCTTCGGGACAGGCGGGACATTCACGGACGAGCAGTACTTC
TRBV7-2	TRBJ2-5	TRBD1	many	CASSVGGQGRKETQYF	TGTGCCAGCAGCGTAGGCGGACAGGGAAGAAAAGAGACCCAGTACTTC
TRBV12-3/TRBV12-4	TRBJ1-2	TRBD1	-	CASSHVPGQSPNYGYTF	TGTGCCAGCAGTCACGTACCGGGACAGAGCCCTAACTATGGCTACACCTTC
TRBV27	TRBJ2-5	-	-	CASSPGRGTETQYF	TGTGCCAGCAGCCCAGGGAGGGGGACGGAGACCCAGTACTTC
TRBV5-1	TRBJ1-6	-	-	CASSSRGSDNSPLHF	TGCGCCAGCAGCTCCAGGGGATCGGATAATTCACCCCTCCACTTT
TRBV7-2	TRBJ2-3	-	-	CASSWGGGSRDTQYF	TGTGCCAGCAGCTGGGGGGGCGGAAGCAGAGATACGCAGTATTTT
TRBV11-2	TRBJ2-4	TRBD1	few	CASSVRTGDGNIQYF	TGTGCCAGCAGCGTAAGGACAGGGGACGGAAACATTCAGTACTTC
TRBV15	TRBJ1-2	-	few	CATSRARGGYTF	TGTGCCACCAGCAGGGCCAGGGGCGGCTACACCTTC